This T cell receptor beta chain came from a study of T cells in Graves' hyperthyroidism and ophthalmopathy. Whole-study results and caveats: A median 6.5 months before onset, the model predicted ophthalmopathy.

The TCR beta CDR3 regions underwent amplification using RNA transcripts as the source. A first-round RT-PCR of the TCR CDR3 used the HTBI primer set. Via MiXCR, TCRdb re-called the multiplex PCR reads, giving one row per CDR3 protein. The sample carries a few hundred thousand distinct CDR3 sequences, approximately 44% recorded once. CDR1 and CDR2 from the germline V gene are MNHEY and SMNVEV (reference sequence). The CDR3 is 16 residues long. Trimming took off 4 bases at V and 0 bases at J, with 15 bases between the two ends. With a duration under 2 months, the hyperthyroidism was newly diagnosed in patients aged 18 to 65. In its sample, this clonotype was seen a few times. Its antigen is undetermined.

The source material was peripheral blood or thyroid tissue (not recorded which). This chain connects TRBV27 to TRBJ1-2, with a weak D call TRBD1 (5 bases). The sequence was obtained from a woman aged 18-30 years with Graves' hyperthyroidism. The CDR3 region is CASSSQDPSANYGYTF. CDR3 sequence (DNA): TGTGCCAGCAGTTCACAGGACCCCTCAGCTAACTATGGCTACACCTTC.